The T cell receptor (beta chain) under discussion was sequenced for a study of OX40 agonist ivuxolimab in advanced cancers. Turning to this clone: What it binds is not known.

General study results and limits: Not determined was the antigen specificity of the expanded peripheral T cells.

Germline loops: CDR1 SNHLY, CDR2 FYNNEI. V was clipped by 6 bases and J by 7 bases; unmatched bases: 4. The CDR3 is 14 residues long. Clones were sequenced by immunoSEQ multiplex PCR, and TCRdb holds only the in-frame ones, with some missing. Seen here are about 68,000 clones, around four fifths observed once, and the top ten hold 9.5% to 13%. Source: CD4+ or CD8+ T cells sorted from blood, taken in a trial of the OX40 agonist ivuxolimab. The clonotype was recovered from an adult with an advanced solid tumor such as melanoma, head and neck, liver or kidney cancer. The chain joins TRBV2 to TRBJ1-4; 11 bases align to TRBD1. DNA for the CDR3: TGTGCCAGCAGGGGGACAGGGGGTTTTGAAAAACTGTTTTTT. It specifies CASRGTGGFEKLFF. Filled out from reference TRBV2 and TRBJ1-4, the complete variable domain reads EPEVTQTPSHQVTQMGQEVILRCVPISNHLYFYWYRQILGQKVEFLVSFYNNEISEKSEIFDDQFSVERPDGSNFTLKIRSTKLEDSAMYFCASRGTGGFEKLFFGSGTQLSVL.